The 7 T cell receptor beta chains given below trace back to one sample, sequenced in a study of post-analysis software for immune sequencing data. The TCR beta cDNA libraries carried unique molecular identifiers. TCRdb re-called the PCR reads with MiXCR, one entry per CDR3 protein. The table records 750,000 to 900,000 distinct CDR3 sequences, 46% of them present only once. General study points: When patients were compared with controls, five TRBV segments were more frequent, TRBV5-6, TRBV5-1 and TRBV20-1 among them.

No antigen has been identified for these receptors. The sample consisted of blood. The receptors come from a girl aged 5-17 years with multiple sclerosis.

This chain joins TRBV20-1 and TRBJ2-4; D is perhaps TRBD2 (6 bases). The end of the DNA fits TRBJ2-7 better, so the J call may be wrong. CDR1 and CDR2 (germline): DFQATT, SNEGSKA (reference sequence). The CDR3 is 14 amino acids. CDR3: CSAETGRGFYEQYF. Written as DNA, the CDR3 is TGCAGTGCTGAAACGGGACGGGGGTTTTACGAGCAGTACTTC.

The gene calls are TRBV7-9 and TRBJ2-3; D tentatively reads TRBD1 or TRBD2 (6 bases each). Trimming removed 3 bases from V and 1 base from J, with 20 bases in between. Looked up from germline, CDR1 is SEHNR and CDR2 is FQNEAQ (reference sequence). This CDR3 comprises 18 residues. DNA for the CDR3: TGTGCCAGCAGCTTGAATACTATACGGGGGCCCCGCACAGATACGCAGTATTTT. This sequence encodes CASSLNTIRGPRTDTQYF.

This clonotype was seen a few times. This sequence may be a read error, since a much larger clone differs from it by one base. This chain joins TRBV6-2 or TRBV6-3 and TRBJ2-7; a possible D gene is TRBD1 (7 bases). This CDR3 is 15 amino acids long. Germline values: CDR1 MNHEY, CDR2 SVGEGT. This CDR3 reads CAGSYRGDSSYEQYF. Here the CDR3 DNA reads TGTGCCGGCAGTTACCGCGGGGACAGCTCCTACGAGCAGTACTTC.

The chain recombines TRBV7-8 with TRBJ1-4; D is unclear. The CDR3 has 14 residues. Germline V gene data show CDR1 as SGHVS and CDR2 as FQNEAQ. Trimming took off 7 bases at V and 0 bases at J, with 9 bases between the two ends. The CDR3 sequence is CASTSWATNEKLFF. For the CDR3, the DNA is TGTGCCAGCACGTCGTGGGCAACTAATGAAAAACTGTTTTTT.

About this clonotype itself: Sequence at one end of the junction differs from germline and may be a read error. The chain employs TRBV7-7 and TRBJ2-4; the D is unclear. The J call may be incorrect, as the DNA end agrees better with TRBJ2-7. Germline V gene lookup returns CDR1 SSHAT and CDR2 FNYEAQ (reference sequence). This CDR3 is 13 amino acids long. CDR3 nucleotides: TGTGCTAGCAGCTTAGACCTATGGGGCGAGCAGTACTTC. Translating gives CASSLDLWGEQYF.

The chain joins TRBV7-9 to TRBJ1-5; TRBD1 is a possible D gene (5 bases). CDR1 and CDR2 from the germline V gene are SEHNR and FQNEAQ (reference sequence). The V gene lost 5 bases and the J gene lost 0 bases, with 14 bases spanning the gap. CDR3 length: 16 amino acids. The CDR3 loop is CASSMSGGGSNQPQHF. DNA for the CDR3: TGTGCCAGCAGCATGTCCGGCGGGGGTAGCAATCAGCCCCAGCATTTT.

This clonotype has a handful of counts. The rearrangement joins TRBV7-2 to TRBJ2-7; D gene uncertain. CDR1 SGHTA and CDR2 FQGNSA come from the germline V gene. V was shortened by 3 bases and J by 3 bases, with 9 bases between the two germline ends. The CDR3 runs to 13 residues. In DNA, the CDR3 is TGTGCCAGCAGCTTGGCCCCCTACTACGAGCAGTACTTC. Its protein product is CASSLAPYYEQYF.